This T cell receptor (beta chain) was observed in a study of blood T cell repertoires in COVID-19. Repertoires were generated with immunoSEQ multiplex PCR, while TCRdb's copy carries only in-frame clones and drops some. The data hold tens of thousands of clones, with around 88% observed a single time. V gave up 4 bases and J gave up 1 base, with 11 bases separating them. CDR1 is SGHKS and CDR2 is YYEKEE in the germline V gene (reference sequence). This CDR3 comprises 14 residues. The receptor was derived from a human donor in a cohort sampled during active COVID-19. The source material was peripheral blood. The chain combines TRBV5-5 with TRBJ1-2; D is possibly TRBD1 (5 bases). CDR3 sequence (DNA): TGTGCCAGCAGCGAGACAGCTAGTAACTATGGCTACACCTTC. It is translated as CASSETASNYGYTF.